This T cell receptor beta chain was recovered during a study of graft-versus-host responses after intestinal transplantation. Overall study context: The whole recipient group had anti-thymocyte globulin induction followed by tacrolimus and steroids for around 3 years. Study-wide points: Allografts carried high graft-versus-host to host-versus-graft clonal ratios in patients having graft-donor T cell macrochimerism. Detected in recipient marrow were GvH clones, some of which were first observed in ileum or blood.

On this clone itself: The antigen is not known.

This table comes from immunoSEQ multiplex PCR, and its TCRdb copy is limited to in-frame clones, with some not included. This table holds under 25,000 clones, approximately 86% found once. There are 14 residues in the CDR3. Bone marrow taken after transplant came from the posterior iliac crest or from another site that was chosen by the physician. This sequence joins TRBV12-2 and TRBJ1-1. TRBV12-2 is reported as a pseudogene. The source of this sequence is a human patient who received an intestinal transplant, so some T cells may come from the graft donor. Sequencing used bone marrow, obtained approximately 120 days after transplant. For the CDR3, the DNA is TGTGCAAGTCGCCCGACAGGGAGGGTCACTGAAGCTTCCTTT. Encoded protein: CASRPTGRVTEASF.